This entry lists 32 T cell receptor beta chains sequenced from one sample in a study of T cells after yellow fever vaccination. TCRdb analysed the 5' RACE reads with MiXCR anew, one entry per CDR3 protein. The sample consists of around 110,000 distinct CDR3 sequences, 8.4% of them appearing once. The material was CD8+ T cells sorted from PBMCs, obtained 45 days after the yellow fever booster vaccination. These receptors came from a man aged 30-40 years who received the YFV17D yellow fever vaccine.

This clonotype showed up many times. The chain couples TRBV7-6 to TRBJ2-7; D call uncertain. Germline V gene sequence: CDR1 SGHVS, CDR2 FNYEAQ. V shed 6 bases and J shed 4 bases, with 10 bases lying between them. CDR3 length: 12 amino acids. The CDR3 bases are TGTGCCAGCAGGAACACTGGGTACGAGCAGTACTTC. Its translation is CASRNTGYEQYF. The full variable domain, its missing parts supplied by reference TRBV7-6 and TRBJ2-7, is GAGVSQSPRYKVTKRGQDVALRCDPISGHVSLYWYRQALGQGPEFLTYFNYEAQQDKSGLPNDRFSAERPEGSISTLTIQRTEQRDSAMYRCASRNTGYEQYFGPGTRLTVT.

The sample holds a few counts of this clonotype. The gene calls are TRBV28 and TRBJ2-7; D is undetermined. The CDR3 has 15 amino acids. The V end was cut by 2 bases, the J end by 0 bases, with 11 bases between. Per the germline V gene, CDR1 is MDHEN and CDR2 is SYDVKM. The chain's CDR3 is CASSLTMGSSYEQYF. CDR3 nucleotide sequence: TGTGCCAGCAGTTTAACAATGGGCAGCTCCTACGAGCAGTACTTC.

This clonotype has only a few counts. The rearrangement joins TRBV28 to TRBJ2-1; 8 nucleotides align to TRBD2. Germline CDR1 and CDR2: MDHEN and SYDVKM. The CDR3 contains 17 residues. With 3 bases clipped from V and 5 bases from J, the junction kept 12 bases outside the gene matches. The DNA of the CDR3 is TGTGCCAGCAGTTTTAGGTGGATAGCGGGACCCAACAATGAGCAGTTCTTC. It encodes CASSFRWIAGPNNEQFF.

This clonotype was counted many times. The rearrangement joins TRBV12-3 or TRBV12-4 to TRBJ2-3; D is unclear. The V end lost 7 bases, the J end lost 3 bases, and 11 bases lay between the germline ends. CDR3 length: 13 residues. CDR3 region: CASTHERTDTQYF. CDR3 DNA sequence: TGTGCCAGCACCCACGAGAGGACAGATACGCAGTATTTT.

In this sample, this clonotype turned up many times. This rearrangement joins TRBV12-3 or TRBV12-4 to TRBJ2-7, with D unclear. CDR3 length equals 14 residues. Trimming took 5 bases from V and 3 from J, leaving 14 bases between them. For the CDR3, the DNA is TGTGCCAGCAGTCCGTTTGTAGCCGGCTACGAGCAGTACTTC. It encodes CASSPFVAGYEQYF.

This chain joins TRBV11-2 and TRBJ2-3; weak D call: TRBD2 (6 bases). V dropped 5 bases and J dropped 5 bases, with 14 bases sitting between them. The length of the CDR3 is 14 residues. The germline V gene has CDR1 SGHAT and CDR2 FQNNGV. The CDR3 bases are TGTGCCAGCAGCCCAGGACTATTTTTAGATACGCAGTATTTT. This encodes CASSPGLFLDTQYF.

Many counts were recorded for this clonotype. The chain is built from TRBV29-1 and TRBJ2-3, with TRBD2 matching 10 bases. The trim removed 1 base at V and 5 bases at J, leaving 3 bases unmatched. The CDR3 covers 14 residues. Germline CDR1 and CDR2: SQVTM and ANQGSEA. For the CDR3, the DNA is TGCAGCGTTGAAGGGCTAGCGGGAGAAGATACGCAGTATTTT. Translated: CSVEGLAGEDTQYF.

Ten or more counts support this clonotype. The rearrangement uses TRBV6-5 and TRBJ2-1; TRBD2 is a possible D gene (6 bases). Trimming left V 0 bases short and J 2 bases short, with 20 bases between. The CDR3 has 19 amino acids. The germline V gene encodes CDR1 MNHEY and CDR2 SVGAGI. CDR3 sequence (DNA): TGTGCCAGCAGTTACTCGAGCACGGGAGTGAGTTCGACCTACAATGAGCAGTTCTTC. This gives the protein CASSYSSTGVSSTYNEQFF.

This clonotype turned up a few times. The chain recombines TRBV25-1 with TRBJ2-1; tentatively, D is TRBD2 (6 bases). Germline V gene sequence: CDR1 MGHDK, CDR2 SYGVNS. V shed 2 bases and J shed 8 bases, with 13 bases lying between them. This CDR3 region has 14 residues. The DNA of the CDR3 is TGTGCCAGCAGTGAAGGGGGAGGCTCCCATGAGCAGTTCTTC. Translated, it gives CASSEGGGSHEQFF.

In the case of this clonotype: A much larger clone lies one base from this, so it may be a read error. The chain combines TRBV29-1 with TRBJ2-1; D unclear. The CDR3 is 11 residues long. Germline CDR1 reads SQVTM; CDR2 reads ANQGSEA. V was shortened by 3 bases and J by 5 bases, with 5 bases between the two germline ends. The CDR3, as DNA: TGCAGCGTTGAGGATCACAATGAGCAGTTCTTC. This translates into CSVEDHNEQFF.

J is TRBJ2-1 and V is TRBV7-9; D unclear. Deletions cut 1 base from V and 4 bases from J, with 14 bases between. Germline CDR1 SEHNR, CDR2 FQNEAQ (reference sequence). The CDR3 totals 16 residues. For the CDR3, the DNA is TGTGCCAGCAGCTTAGAGATGAGCGTCGGGTACAATGAGCAGTTCTTC. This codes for CASSLEMSVGYNEQFF.

CDR3 in amino acids: CASSPGRSTEAFF. The CDR3, as DNA: TGTGCCAGCAGCCCCGGAAGGAGCACTGAAGCTTTCTTT. The gene calls are TRBV12-3 or TRBV12-4 and TRBJ1-1, with no clear D. CDR3 length: 13 amino acids. Trimming removed 6 bases from V and 4 bases from J, with 12 bases in between.

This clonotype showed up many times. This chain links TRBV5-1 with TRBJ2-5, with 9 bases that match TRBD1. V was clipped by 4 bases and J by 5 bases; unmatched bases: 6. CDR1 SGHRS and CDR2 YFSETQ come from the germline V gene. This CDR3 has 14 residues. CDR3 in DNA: TGCGCCAGCAGCCTGGGACAGGGCGCTGAGACCCAGTACTTC. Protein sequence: CASSLGQGAETQYF.

CDR3 residues: CASSLSTGEGETQYF. The CDR3 DNA reads as TGTGCCAGCAGTTTATCTACAGGGGAGGGGGAGACCCAGTACTTC. The rearrangement links TRBV27 to TRBJ2-5, with D possibly being TRBD1 or TRBD2 (7 bases each). The CDR3 runs to 15 residues. The V end was cut by 0 bases, the J end by 5 bases, with 13 bases between. CDR1 and CDR2 (germline): MNHEY, SMNVEV (reference sequence).

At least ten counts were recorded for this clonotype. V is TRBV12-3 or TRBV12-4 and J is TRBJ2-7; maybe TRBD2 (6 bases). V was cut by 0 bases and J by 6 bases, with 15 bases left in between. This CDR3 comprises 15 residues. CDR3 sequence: CASSLASGPRFEQYF. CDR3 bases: TGTGCCAGCAGTTTAGCTAGCGGCCCCCGCTTCGAGCAGTACTTC.

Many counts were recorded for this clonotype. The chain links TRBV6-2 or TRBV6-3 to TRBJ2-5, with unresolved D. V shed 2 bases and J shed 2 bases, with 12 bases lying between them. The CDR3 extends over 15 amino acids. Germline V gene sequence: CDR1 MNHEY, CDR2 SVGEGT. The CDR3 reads CASSYPRRQQETQYF. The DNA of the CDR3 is TGTGCCAGCAGTTACCCCCGACGGCAGCAAGAGACCCAGTACTTC.

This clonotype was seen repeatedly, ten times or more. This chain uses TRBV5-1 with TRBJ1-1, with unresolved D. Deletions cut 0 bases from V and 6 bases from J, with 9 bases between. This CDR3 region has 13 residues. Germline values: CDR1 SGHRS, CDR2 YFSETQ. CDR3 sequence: CASSLVAGAEAFF. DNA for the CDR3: TGCGCCAGCAGCTTGGTGGCAGGTGCTGAAGCTTTCTTT.

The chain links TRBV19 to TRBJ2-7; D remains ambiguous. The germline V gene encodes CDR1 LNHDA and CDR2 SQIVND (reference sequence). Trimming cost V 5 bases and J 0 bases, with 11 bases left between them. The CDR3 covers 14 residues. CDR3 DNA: TGTGCCAGTAGTGTGAGTTCTAACTCCTACGAGCAGTACTTC. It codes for CASSVSSNSYEQYF.

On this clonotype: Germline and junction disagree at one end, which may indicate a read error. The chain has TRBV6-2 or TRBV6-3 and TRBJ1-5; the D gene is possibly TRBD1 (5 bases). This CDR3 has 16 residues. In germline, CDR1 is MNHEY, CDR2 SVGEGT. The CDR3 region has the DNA TGTGGCAGCAGTTACTCAAGGGGTTCGGGCAATCAGCCCCAGCATTTT. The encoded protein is CGSSYSRGSGNQPQHF.

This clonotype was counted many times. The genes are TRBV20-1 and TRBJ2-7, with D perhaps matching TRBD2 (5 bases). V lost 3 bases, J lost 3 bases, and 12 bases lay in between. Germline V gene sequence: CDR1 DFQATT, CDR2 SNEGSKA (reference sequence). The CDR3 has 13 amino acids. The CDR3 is CSARPEDHYEQYF. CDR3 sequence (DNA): TGCAGTGCTAGGCCGGAGGACCACTACGAGCAGTACTTC.

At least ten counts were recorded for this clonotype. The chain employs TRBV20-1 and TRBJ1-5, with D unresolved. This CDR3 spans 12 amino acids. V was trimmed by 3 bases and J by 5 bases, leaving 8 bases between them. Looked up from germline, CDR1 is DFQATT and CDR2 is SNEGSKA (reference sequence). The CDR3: CSASTGYQPQHF. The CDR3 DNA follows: TGCAGTGCTAGTACTGGTTATCAGCCCCAGCATTTT.

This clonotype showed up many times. CDR3 nucleotides: TGCAGTGCCACCGGGACAGAAAACGAGCAGTACTTC. Translating gives CSATGTENEQYF. This chain connects TRBV20-1 to TRBJ2-7, with 7 bases that match TRBD1. This CDR3 has 12 residues. Looked up from germline, CDR1 is DFQATT and CDR2 is SNEGSKA (reference sequence). After removal of 6 bases from V and 5 bases from J, the junction contained 7 bases not matched to a gene.

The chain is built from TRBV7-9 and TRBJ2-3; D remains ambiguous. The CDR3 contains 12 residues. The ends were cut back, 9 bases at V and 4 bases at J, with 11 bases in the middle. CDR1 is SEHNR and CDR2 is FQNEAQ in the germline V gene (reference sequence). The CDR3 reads CARSPGPDTQYF. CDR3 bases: TGTGCCAGGAGCCCCGGGCCAGATACGCAGTATTTT.

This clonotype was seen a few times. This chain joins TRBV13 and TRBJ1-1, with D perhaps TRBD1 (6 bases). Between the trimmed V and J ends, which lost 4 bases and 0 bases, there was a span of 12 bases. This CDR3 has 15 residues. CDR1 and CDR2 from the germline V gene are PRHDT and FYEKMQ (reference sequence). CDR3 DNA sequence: TGTGCCAGCAGCTCCCGGGACATGATGAACACTGAAGCTTTCTTT. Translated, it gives CASSSRDMMNTEAFF.

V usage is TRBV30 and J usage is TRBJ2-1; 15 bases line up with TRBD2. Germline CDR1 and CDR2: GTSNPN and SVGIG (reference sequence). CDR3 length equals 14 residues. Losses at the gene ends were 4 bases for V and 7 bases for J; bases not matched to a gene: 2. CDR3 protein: CAWIGTSGRNEQFF. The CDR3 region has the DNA TGTGCCTGGATAGGGACTAGCGGGAGGAATGAGCAGTTCTTC.

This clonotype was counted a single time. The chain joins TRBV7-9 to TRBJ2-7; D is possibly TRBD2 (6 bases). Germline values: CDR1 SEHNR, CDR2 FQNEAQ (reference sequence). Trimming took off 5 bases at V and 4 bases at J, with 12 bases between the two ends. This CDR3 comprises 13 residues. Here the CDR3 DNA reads TGTGCCAGCAGCCTACTAGCAGCTTACGAGCAGTACTTC. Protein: CASSLLAAYEQYF.

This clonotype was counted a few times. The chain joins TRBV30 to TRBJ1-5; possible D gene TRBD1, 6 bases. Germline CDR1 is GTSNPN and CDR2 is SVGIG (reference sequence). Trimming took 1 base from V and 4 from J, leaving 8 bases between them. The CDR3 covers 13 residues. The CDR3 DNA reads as TGTGCCTGGAGTGAACAGGGTAATCAGCCCCAGCATTTT. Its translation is CAWSEQGNQPQHF.

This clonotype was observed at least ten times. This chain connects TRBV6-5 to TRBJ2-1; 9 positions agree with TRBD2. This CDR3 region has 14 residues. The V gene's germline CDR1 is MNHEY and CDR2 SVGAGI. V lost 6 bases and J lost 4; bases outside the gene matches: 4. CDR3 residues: CASRIAGEYNEQFF. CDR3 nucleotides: TGTGCCAGCAGAATAGCGGGGGAGTACAATGAGCAGTTCTTC.

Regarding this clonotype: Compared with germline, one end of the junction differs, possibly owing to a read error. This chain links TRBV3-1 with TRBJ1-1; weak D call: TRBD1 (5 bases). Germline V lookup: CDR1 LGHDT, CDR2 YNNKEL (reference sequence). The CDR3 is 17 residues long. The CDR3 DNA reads TGTGCCAGCAGCCAAGATGATATAGCGGGGGTGAAGACTGAAGCTTTCTTT. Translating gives CASSQDDIAGVKTEAFF.

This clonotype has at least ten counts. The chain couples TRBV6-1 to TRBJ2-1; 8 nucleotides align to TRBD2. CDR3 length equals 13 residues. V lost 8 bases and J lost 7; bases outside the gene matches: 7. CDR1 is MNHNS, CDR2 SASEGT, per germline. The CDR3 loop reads CASLSGSSNEQFF. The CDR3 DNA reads TGTGCCAGCCTGAGCGGGAGCTCAAATGAGCAGTTCTTC.

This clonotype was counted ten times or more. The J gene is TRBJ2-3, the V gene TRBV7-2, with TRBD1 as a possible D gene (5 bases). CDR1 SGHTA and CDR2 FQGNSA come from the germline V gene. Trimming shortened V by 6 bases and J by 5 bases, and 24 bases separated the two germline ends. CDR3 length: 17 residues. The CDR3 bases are TGTGCCAGCAGAGCGCCCGGCGTGAGTCAGGGAATAGATACGCAGTATTTT. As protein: CASRAPGVSQGIDTQYF.

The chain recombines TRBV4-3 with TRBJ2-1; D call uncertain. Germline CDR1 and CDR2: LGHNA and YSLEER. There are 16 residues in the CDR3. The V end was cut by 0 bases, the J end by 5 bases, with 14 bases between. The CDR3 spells CASSQEAGLGHNEQFF. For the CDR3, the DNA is TGCGCCAGCAGCCAAGAAGCAGGCTTGGGCCACAATGAGCAGTTCTTC.